Listed below are T cell receptor beta chains from one sample, sequenced in a study of blood T cell repertoires in COVID-19. Some clones are missing from TCRdb's copy, which holds only in-frame ones; the method was immunoSEQ multiplex PCR. The table has about 380,000 clones, roughly 77% seen once; the top ten hold around 1.1%. Sequencing was performed on peripheral blood. All receptors derive from a human donor with acute or convalescent COVID-19. The donor label of this sample is uncertain. Both conserved end residues are part of each CDR3. The D gene is left open where the match is weak. Clone sizes are given selectively: once, few, many, or a class where the clone is expanded.

D gene,clone size,V gene,J gene,CDR3 DNA,CDR3 protein
NA,once,TRBV28,TRBJ1-1,TGTGCCAGCAGTTTATTACGAGGGGAAGCTTTCTTT,CASSLLRGEAFF
TRBD1,NA,TRBV19,TRBJ2-2,TGTGCCACCTCGGACAGGGCGCGGGAGCTGTTTTTT,CATSDRARELFF
NA,NA,TRBV5-1,TRBJ2-1,TGCGCCAGCAGCCCCCTAGGGGGGGCCCGGAGCAATGAGCAGTTCTTC,CASSPLGGARSNEQFF
NA,once,TRBV11-3,TRBJ2-7,TGTGCCAGCAGCTCCCCCTTCGGGGGGCTTGACCTCTACGAGCAGTACTTC,CASSSPFGGLDLYEQYF
TRBD1,NA,TRBV14,TRBJ2-1,TGTGCCAGCAGCCAGAACAGGGGATACAATGAGCAGTTCTTC,CASSQNRGYNEQFF
TRBD2,NA,TRBV3-1/TRBV3-2,TRBJ2-3,TGTGCCAGCAGCCAAGAGGAGCGGGGGGCTACAGATACGCAGTATTTT,CASSQEERGATDTQYF
TRBD1,few,TRBV18,TRBJ1-2,TGTGCCAGCTCGGACGACAGGGGTGGCTACACCTTC,CASSDDRGGYTF
TRBD1,NA,TRBV18,TRBJ1-6,TGTGCCAGCTCACCAAGACAGGGAGAATCACCCCTCCACTTT,CASSPRQGESPLHF
TRBD1,once,TRBV18,TRBJ1-2,TGTGCCAGCTCACCGGGGGGACAGATGAACTATGGCTACACCTTC,CASSPGGQMNYGYTF
NA,NA,TRBV5-1,TRBJ1-5,TGCGCCACCTCCCTCGGCGGGGAGCAACCAAATAGCAATCAGCCCCAGCATTTT,CATSLGGEQPNSNQPQHF
NA,NA,TRBV4-1,TRBJ1-3,TGCGCCAGCAGCCAAGGGAGACAGAGCTCTGGAAACACCATATATTTT,CASSQGRQSSGNTIYF
TRBD1,NA,TRBV2,TRBJ1-1,TGTGCCAGCAGTGAGGGACAGGGGGACACTGAAGCTTTCTTT,CASSEGQGDTEAFF
NA,NA,TRBV19,TRBJ1-2,TGTGCCAGTTTAGACAGCTACTATGGCTACACCTTC,CASLDSYYGYTF
TRBD1,once,TRBV5-1,TRBJ1-5,TGCGCCAGCAGCACGGGGACAGAGAATCAGCCCCAGCATTTT,CASSTGTENQPQHF
NA,NA,TRBV3-1/TRBV3-2,TRBJ1-2,TGTGCCAGCAGCCAAGTTGCACTGAACTATGGCTACACCTTC,CASSQVALNYGYTF
NA,once,TRBV30,TRBJ2-5,TGTGCCTGGATAGACAGCCTCTCAGAGACCCAGTACTTC,CAWIDSLSETQYF
TRBD2,NA,TRBV3-1/TRBV3-2,TRBJ2-1,TGTGCCAGCAGCCAAAGGATAGCGGGGGACAATGAGCAGTTCTTC,CASSQRIAGDNEQFF
NA,NA,TRBV5-1,TRBJ1-1,TGCGCCAGCAGCTTGGCCTCGGGGAAAGTGAACACTGAAGCTTTCTTT,CASSLASGKVNTEAFF
TRBD1,NA,TRBV18,TRBJ1-6,TGTGCCAGCTCCCTTCGACAGGGTGAGGGCAATTCACCCCTCCACTTT,CASSLRQGEGNSPLHF
TRBD1,NA,TRBV15,TRBJ2-2,TGTGCCACCAGTACAGGGGGCACCGGGGAGCTGTTTTTT,CATSTGGTGELFF
TRBD1,NA,TRBV2,TRBJ1-5,TGTGCCAGCACGCGGTCTAGGACAGGGGGCAATCAGCCCCAGCATTTT,CASTRSRTGGNQPQHF
NA,NA,TRBV18,TRBJ1-5,TGTGCCAGCTCGGGGGGGCTACAGAACAATCAGCCCCAGCATTTT,CASSGGLQNNQPQHF
TRBD1,NA,TRBV3-1/TRBV3-2,TRBJ2-2,TGTGCCAGCAGCCGGACAGGGGGAGAGACCGGGGAGCTGTTTTTT,CASSRTGGETGELFF
NA,NA,TRBV7-9,TRBJ2-5,TGTGCCAGCAGCTTTTCGACTGGACTGGAGACCCAGTACTTC,CASSFSTGLETQYF
NA,many,TRBV7-7,TRBJ2-1,TGTGCCAGCAGCCCCGACTACTACTCCTACAATGAGCAGTTCTTC,CASSPDYYSYNEQFF
TRBD1,NA,TRBV6-5,TRBJ2-7,TGTGCCAGCAACCCCGGACAGGGTTCCTACGAGCAGTACTTC,CASNPGQGSYEQYF
NA,NA,TRBV4-2,TRBJ1-6,TGTGCCAGCAGCCAAGCAACAGAGGGTAATTCACCCCTCCACTTT,CASSQATEGNSPLHF
NA,NA,TRBV2,TRBJ2-7,TGTGCCAGCAGTGAAGTCGCAGTCTCCTACGAGCAGTACTTC,CASSEVAVSYEQYF
TRBD1,NA,TRBV30,TRBJ2-7,TGTGCCTGGATGGGCCAGGGGGTCGACGAGCAGTACTTC,CAWMGQGVDEQYF
NA,NA,TRBV28,TRBJ1-2,TGTGCCAGCAGTTTTGCAGGGAAAGACTATGGCTACACCTTC,CASSFAGKDYGYTF
NA,NA,TRBV5-1,TRBJ2-3,TGCGCCAGCCATGGACAGTCTTTCACAGATACGCAGTATTTT,CASHGQSFTDTQYF
TRBD1,NA,TRBV10-3,TRBJ1-1,TGTGCCATCAGTGAGTCGGTCCGGGACAGCATATTCATGAACACTGAAGCTTTCTTT,CAISESVRDSIFMNTEAFF
TRBD2,NA,TRBV7-9,TRBJ2-5,TGTGCCAGCAGCTCCGGACTAGCGGGAGGTCCTCCCACGGAAGAGACCCAGTACTTC,CASSSGLAGGPPTEETQYF
NA,NA,TRBV2,TRBJ2-7,TGTGCCAGCCGTCGAGGTAGCGGCGCCTACGAGCAGTACTTC,CASRRGSGAYEQYF
NA,NA,TRBV2,TRBJ1-4,TGTGCCAGCAGTGAAGGGATTGGGCAGATTAATGAAAAACTGTTTTTT,CASSEGIGQINEKLFF
TRBD1,NA,TRBV18,TRBJ1-5,TGTGCCAGCTCACCACCAGGGGGCGCGCAGCCCCAGCATTTT,CASSPPGGAQPQHF
TRBD2,NA,TRBV29-1,TRBJ2-1,TGCAGCGTTGAGGGACTAGCTGATGAAGCGGGCTACAATGAGCAGTTCTTC,CSVEGLADEAGYNEQFF
NA,NA,TRBV29-1,TRBJ2-3,TGCAGCCTCGGCGGCGATAATACGCAGTATTTT,CSLGGDNTQYF
NA,NA,TRBV3-1/TRBV3-2,TRBJ1-4,TGTGCCAGCAGCCAGACTGGACAGATTAATGAAAAACTGTTTTTT,CASSQTGQINEKLFF
TRBD1,NA,TRBV5-6,TRBJ1-1,TGTGCCAGCAGTTTAGACAGGGGGCACTTGAACACTGAAGCTTTCTTT,CASSLDRGHLNTEAFF
NA,NA,TRBV28,TRBJ1-5,TGTGCCAGCAGTTTACTCCATCAGCCCCAGCATTTT,CASSLLHQPQHF
NA,NA,TRBV7-2,TRBJ1-5,TGTGCCAGCAGCTCTGAAGGGAGGGGCAATCAGCCCCAGCATTTT,CASSSEGRGNQPQHF
NA,NA,TRBV5-1,TRBJ1-1,TGCGCCAGCAGCTTACGGGGGGCCAACACTGAAGCTTTCTTT,CASSLRGANTEAFF